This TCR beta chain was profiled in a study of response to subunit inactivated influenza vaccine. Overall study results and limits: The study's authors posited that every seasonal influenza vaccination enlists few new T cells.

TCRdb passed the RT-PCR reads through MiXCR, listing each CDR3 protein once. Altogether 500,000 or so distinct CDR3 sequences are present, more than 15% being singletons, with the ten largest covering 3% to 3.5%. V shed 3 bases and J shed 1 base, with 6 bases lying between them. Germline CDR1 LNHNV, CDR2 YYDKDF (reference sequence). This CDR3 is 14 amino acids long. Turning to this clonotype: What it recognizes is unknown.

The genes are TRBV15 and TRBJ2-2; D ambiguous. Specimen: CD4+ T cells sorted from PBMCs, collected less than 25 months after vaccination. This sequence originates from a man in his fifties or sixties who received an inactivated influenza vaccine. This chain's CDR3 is CATSSLQNTGELFF. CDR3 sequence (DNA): TGTGCCACCAGCAGCCTACAGAACACCGGGGAGCTGTTTTTT.